The next 19 T cell receptor beta chains were all read from a single sample in a study of blood T cell repertoires in COVID-19. Data came from immunoSEQ multiplex PCR; TCRdb stores just in-frame clones and leaves some out. The sample yields around 450,000 clones, around 91% seen once. The sample taken for sequencing was PBMCs or T cells enriched from blood (not recorded which). Receptors originate from a man between 18 and 29 years old who had recovered from COVID-19.

V and J are TRBV28 and TRBJ1-2; 7 bases map to TRBD1. V trimming: 5 bases; J trimming: 2 bases; junction bases outside the gene matches: 23. This CDR3 has 20 amino acids. Germline loops: CDR1 MDHEN, CDR2 SYDVKM. The CDR3 loop is CASSTPSGSQGGLANYGYTF. CDR3 bases: TGTGCCAGCAGTACGCCCTCGGGTTCCCAGGGGGGCCTCGCGAACTATGGCTACACCTTC.

V gene TRBV9 combines with J gene TRBJ1-2; tentative D call: TRBD1 (6 bases). The CDR3 contains 16 residues. The V gene lost 0 bases and the J gene lost 6 bases, with 18 bases spanning the gap. Germline loops: CDR1 SGDLS, CDR2 YYNGEE. The DNA for the CDR3 is TGTGCCAGCAGCGTAGCTAGGGACATGACTTCGGATGGCTACACCTTC. This sequence encodes CASSVARDMTSDGYTF.

This clone was picked up one time. The chain employs TRBV2 and TRBJ2-5, with 7 bases that match TRBD2. From germline, CDR1 is SNHLY and CDR2 FYNNEI. The CDR3 is made up of 16 amino acids. The junction had 14 bases not matched to a gene; V was cut back by 7 bases and J by 3 bases. The CDR3 sequence is CASTLTGAGREETQYF. CDR3 DNA sequence: TGTGCCAGCACCCTTACAGGAGCGGGAAGAGAAGAGACCCAGTACTTC.

The chain uses TRBV7-3 and TRBJ2-1, with 9 bases matching TRBD2. J lost 1 base, V lost 1 base, and 2 bases had no gene match. CDR3 size: 16 residues. CDR1 is SGHTA and CDR2 is FQGTGA in the germline V gene. DNA for the CDR3: TGTGCCAGCAGCTTAAACCTAGCGGGATCCTACAATGAGCAGTTCTTC. This sequence encodes CASSLNLAGSYNEQFF. The full variable domain, rest sourced from reference TRBV7-3 and TRBJ2-1, is GAGVSQTPSNKVTEKGKYVELRCDPISGHTALYWYRQSLGQGPEFLIYFQGTGAADDSGLPNDRFFAVRPEGSVSTLKIQRTERGDSAVYLCASSLNLAGSYNEQFFGPGTRLTVL.

The chain is built from TRBV30 and TRBJ1-1; D is unclear. Trimming stripped 5 bases from V and 1 base from J, with 8 bases between. Germline loops: CDR1 GTSNPN, CDR2 SVGIG (reference sequence). CDR3 size: 12 residues. CDR3 in amino acids: CAWDEGNTEAFF. The CDR3 nucleotides are TGTGCCTGGGACGAGGGGAACACTGAAGCTTTCTTT.

The rearrangement uses TRBV6-6 and TRBJ2-1; 8 positions agree with TRBD2. The germline V gene has CDR1 MNHNY and CDR2 SVGAGI (reference sequence). The junction had 10 bases not matched to a gene; V was cut back by 5 bases and J by 4 bases. The CDR3 consists of 16 residues. The CDR3 DNA sequence: TGTGCCAGCAGTCAATCGAGCGGGAGACGTTACAATGAGCAGTTCTTC. This codes for CASSQSSGRRYNEQFF.

In the case of this clone: This specimen includes other DNA sequences encoding the same CDR3. The chain has TRBV2 and TRBJ1-1; 7 nucleotides align to TRBD1. The CDR3 covers 13 residues. Per germline, CDR1 SNHLY and CDR2 FYNNEI. The trim removed 4 bases at V and 5 bases at J, leaving 4 bases unmatched. The DNA of the CDR3 is TGTGCCAGCAGTGGACAGGGAGGTACTGAAGCTTTCTTT. It is translated as CASSGQGGTEAFF.

The V gene is TRBV9, the J gene TRBJ1-3, with D possibly TRBD1 on 5 matching bases. Germline V CDR1 and CDR2: SGDLS, YYNGEE. CDR3 length: 14 amino acids. Trimming removed 3 bases at V and 0 bases at J, with 7 bases between. For the CDR3, the DNA is TGTGCCAGCAGCGCGACAGACTCTGGAAACACCATATATTTT. Translation gives CASSATDSGNTIYF.

As concerns this clone: Sequence at one end of the junction differs from germline and may be a read error. The chain recombines TRBV28 with TRBJ2-5; 12 bases are a match to TRBD2. The CDR3 runs to 15 residues. The germline V gene has CDR1 MDHEN and CDR2 SYDVKM. This CDR3 is CASSLGGLAGNPPHF. CDR3 coding DNA: TGTGCCAGCAGTTTAGGGGGACTAGCGGGTAACCCTCCGCACTTC.

The chain has TRBV19 and TRBJ1-5; 8 nucleotides line up with TRBD1. Germline V gene lookup returns CDR1 LNHDA and CDR2 SQIVND (reference sequence). Unmatched junction bases numbered 9, after V lost 2 bases and J lost 6 bases. This CDR3 has 16 residues. Here the CDR3 reads CASSIRGTGGSQPQHF. In DNA form, the CDR3 reads TGTGCCAGTAGTATAAGGGGAACAGGGGGTTCTCAGCCCCAGCATTTT.

J is TRBJ2-7 and V is TRBV4-1, with D possibly matching TRBD2 (6 bases). Germline CDR1 MGHRA, CDR2 YSYEKL. The CDR3 contains 15 residues. The V gene lost 0 bases and the J gene lost 2 bases, with 11 bases spanning the gap. This CDR3 is CASSQEGTGAYEQYF. The CDR3 DNA is TGCGCCAGCAGCCAAGAAGGGACTGGGGCCTACGAGCAGTACTTC.

This chain connects TRBV5-4 to TRBJ1-6, with 10 nucleotides matching TRBD1. CDR1 and CDR2 from the germline V gene are SGHNT and YYREEE (reference sequence). This CDR3 has 14 amino acids. V lost 5 bases, J lost 8 bases, and 4 bases stayed unmatched. Here the CDR3 reads CASSRDRGHSPLHF. CDR3 nucleotide sequence: TGTGCCAGCAGTCGGGACAGGGGACATTCACCCCTCCACTTT.

The chain has TRBV30 and TRBJ2-7, with 14 bases matching TRBD2. CDR3 length: 14 amino acids. V lost 3 bases, J lost 7 bases, and 5 bases stayed unmatched. Per germline, CDR1 GTSNPN and CDR2 SVGIG (reference sequence). In DNA, the CDR3 is TGTGCCTGGAGGACTAGCGGGAGGGCCGGTGAGCAGTACTTC. It codes for CAWRTSGRAGEQYF.

The V gene is TRBV30, the J gene TRBJ2-7; maybe TRBD2 (5 bases). The V gene lost 1 base and the J gene lost 2 bases, with 15 bases spanning the gap. CDR3 length: 15 residues. Germline CDR1 GTSNPN, CDR2 SVGIG (reference sequence). CDR3 protein: CAWSAFPAGAYEQYF. CDR3 bases: TGTGCCTGGAGTGCCTTCCCCGCGGGCGCCTACGAGCAGTACTTC.

The sample holds a few counts of this clone. This chain uses TRBV11-3 with TRBJ1-1; TRBD1 aligns across 9 bases. The CDR3 contains 16 residues. The ends lost 6 bases at V and 0 bases at J; junction bases unmatched: 8. Per the germline V gene, CDR1 is SGHNT and CDR2 is YENEEA. CDR3 sequence reads: CASSVRTGAVNTEAFF. DNA for the CDR3: TGTGCCAGCAGTGTGAGGACAGGGGCCGTGAACACTGAAGCTTTCTTT.

The chain couples TRBV21-1 to TRBJ2-6; the table names TRBD2, a call not compared with the DNA. TRBV21-1 is recorded as a pseudogene. The CDR3 spans 20 residues. As DNA, the CDR3 is TGTGCCAGCAGCCCCGGGGGGGCAGGAGTTGGCGACTCTGGGGCCAACGTCCTGACTTTC. It yields the protein CASSPGGAGVGDSGANVLTF.

This chain connects TRBV10-3 to TRBJ1-5; D is unresolved. The CDR3 sequence is 15 residues long. The V end was cut by 10 bases, the J end by 1 base, with 17 bases between. Germline assignment: CDR1 ENHRY and CDR2 SYGVKD. The CDR3 region has the DNA TGTGCCACCGTGGAGCAAGGTGAAAGCAATCAGCCCCAGCATTTT. Protein sequence: CATVEQGESNQPQHF.

V and J are TRBV11-2 and TRBJ2-7; 7 nucleotides align to TRBD1. Germline lookup yields CDR1 SGHAT and CDR2 FQNNGV. The CDR3 sequence is 14 residues long. J lost 5 bases, V lost 4 bases, and 8 bases had no gene match. CDR3 amino acids: CASSSLQGPNEQYF. CDR3 DNA sequence: TGTGCCAGCAGCTCTCTACAGGGGCCAAACGAGCAGTACTTC.

The gene calls are TRBV5-1 and TRBJ2-7; 8 bases fit TRBD1. Germline trimming cut 7 bases from V and 6 bases from J; bases unmatched to any gene: 9. CDR1 and CDR2 from the germline V gene are SGHRS and YFSETQ. The CDR3 totals 13 residues. CDR3 DNA: TGCGCCAGCGGGCAGGGGGCTAACACCGAGCAGTACTTC. Translated: CASGQGANTEQYF.